This T cell receptor (beta chain) appears in the sequencing data of a study of T cell repertoires in cytomegalovirus infection. In the study overall: Signatures in public TCR beta sequences pointed to both CMV infection and matching HLA type.

Study-wide results and caveats: The cumulative frequency of public TCR beta families distinguished individuals who carried CMV together with the relevant HLA. In two of eight donors, the top clonotype was HLA-C-restricted CMV-specific.

MiXCR was run by TCRdb on the reads, yielding one entry per CDR3 protein. The repertoire holds 140,000 to 150,000 distinct CDR3 sequences, with more than 25% as singletons. CDR3 length: 14 amino acids. Germline V gene lookup returns CDR1 SGHAT and CDR2 FQDESV (reference sequence). J was trimmed by 8 bases and V by 8 bases; bases with no gene match: 9. This clonotype came up a few times. Antigen unknown. This rearrangement joins TRBV11-1 to TRBJ2-1, with TRBD2 identical over 10 bases. The TCR was taken from a human donor in good health (CMV status not recorded). Some clones in this sample may be carry-over from other donors' samples. Sequenced here: CD8+ T cells from cultured PBMCs, sampled from culture after CMV antigen stimulation. As DNA, the CDR3 is TGTGCCAGCGAGACGGGACTAGCGTCGGATGAGCAGTTCTTC. As protein: CASETGLASDEQFF.